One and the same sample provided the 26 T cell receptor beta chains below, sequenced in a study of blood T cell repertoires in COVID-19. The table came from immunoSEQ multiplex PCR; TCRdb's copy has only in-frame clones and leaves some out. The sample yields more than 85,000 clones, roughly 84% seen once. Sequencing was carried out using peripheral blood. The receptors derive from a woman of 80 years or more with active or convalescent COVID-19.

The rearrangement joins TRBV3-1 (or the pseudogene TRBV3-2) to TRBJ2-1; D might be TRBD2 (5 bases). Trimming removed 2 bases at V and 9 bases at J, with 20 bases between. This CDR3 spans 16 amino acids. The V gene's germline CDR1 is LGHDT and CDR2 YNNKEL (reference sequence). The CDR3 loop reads CASSQTLGIFMGEQFF. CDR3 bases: TGTGCCAGCAGCCAAACCCTCGGGATCTTTATGGGTGAGCAGTTCTTC.

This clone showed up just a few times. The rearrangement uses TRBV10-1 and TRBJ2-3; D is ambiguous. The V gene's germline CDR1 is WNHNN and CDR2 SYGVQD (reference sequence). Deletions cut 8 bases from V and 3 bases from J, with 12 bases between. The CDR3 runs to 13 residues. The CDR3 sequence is CASGEDGTDTQYF. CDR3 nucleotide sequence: TGCGCCAGCGGAGAGGATGGGACAGATACGCAGTATTTT.

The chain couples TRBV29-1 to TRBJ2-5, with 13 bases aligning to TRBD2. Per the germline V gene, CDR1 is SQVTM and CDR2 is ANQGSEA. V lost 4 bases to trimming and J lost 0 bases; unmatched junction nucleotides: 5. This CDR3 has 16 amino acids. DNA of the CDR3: TGCAGCGTTGTAGGACTAGCGGGAGCCTACCAAGAGACCCAGTACTTC. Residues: CSVVGLAGAYQETQYF. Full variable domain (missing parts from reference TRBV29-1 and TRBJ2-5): SAVISQKPSRDICQRGTSLTIQCQVDSQVTMMFWYRQQPGQSLTLIATANQGSEATYESGFVIDKFPISRPNLTFSTLTVSNMSPEDSSIYLCSVVGLAGAYQETQYFGPGTRLLVL.

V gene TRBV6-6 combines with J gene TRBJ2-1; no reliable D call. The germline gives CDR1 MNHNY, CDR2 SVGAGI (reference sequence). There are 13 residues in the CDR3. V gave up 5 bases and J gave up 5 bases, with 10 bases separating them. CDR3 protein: CASSRRLDNEQFF. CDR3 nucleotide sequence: TGTGCCAGCAGTCGGCGACTGGACAATGAGCAGTTCTTC.

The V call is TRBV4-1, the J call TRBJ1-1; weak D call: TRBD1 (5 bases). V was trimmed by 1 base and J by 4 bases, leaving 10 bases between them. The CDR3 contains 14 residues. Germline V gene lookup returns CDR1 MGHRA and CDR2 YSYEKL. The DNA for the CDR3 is TGCGCCAGCAGCCAAGGCTTCGGGGGCACTGAAGCTTTCTTT. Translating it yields CASSQGFGGTEAFF.

The chain's CDR3 is CASSLESGGWQPQHF. CDR3 sequence (DNA): TGTGCCAGCAGCTTAGAGTCAGGGGGCTGGCAGCCCCAGCATTTT. The rearrangement links TRBV7-2 to TRBJ1-5; 8 bases agree with TRBD1. Germline V CDR1 and CDR2: SGHTA, FQGNSA. V shed 1 base and J 7 bases; nucleotides not matched to a gene: 6. CDR3 length: 15 amino acids.

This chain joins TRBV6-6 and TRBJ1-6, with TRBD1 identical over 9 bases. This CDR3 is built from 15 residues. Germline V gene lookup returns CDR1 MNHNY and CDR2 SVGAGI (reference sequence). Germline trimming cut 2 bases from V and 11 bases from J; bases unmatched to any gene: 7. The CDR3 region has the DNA TGTGCCAGCAGTTACCCGAAGGGACAGGGTGCACCCCTCCACTTT. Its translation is CASSYPKGQGAPLHF.

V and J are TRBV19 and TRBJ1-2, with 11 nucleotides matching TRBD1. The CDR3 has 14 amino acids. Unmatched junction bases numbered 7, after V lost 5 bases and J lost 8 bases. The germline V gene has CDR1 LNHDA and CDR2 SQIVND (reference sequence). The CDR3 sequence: CASSAGDRGYGYTF. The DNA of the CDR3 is TGTGCCAGTAGTGCGGGGGACAGGGGGTACGGCTACACCTTC.

The CDR3 spells CASSPRTGGEKLFF. DNA for the CDR3: TGTGCCAGCTCACCACGGACAGGGGGGGAAAAACTGTTTTTT. The chain is built from TRBV18 and TRBJ1-4; 10 bases map to TRBD1. Trimming cost V 1 base and J 8 bases; bases outside gene matches: 1. This CDR3 is built from 14 residues. The germline gives CDR1 KGHSH, CDR2 LQKENI.

The CDR3 nucleotides read TGTGCCAGCAGTCCGTGGAGGGGTCGCACAGATACGCAGTATTTT. As protein: CASSPWRGRTDTQYF. The gene calls are TRBV27 and TRBJ2-3, with D perhaps matching TRBD2 (6 bases). Trimming shortened V by 5 bases and J by 1 base, and 13 bases separated the two germline ends. There are 15 residues in the CDR3. CDR1 is MNHEY, CDR2 SMNVEV, per germline (reference sequence).

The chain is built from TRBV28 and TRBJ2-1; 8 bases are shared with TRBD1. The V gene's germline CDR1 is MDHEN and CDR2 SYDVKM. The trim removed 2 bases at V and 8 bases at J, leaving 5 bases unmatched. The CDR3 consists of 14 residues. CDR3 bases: TGTGCCAGCAGTTTAGGACAGGGTAGGGATGAGCAGTTCTTC. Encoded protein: CASSLGQGRDEQFF.

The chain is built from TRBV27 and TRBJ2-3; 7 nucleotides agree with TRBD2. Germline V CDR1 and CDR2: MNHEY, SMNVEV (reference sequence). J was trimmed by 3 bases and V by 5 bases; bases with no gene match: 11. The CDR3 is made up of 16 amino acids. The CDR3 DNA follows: TGTGCCAGCAGTCAATCAGCGGGGTCTAGGACAGATACGCAGTATTTT. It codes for CASSQSAGSRTDTQYF.

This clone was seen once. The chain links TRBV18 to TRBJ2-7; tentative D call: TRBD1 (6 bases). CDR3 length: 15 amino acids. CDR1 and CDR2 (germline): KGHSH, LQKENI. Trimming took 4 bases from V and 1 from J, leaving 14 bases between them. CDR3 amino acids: CASSRAAGQSYEQYF. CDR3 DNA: TGTGCCAGCTCACGGGCTGCAGGACAGTCCTACGAGCAGTACTTC.

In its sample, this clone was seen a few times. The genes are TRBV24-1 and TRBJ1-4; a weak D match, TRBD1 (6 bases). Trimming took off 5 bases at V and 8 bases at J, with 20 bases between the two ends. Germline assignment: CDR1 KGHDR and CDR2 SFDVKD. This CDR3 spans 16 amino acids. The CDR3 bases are TGTGCCACCAGTGCCGCGACGGGGGGGCGCGCGGAAAAACTGTTTTTT. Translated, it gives CATSAATGGRAEKLFF.

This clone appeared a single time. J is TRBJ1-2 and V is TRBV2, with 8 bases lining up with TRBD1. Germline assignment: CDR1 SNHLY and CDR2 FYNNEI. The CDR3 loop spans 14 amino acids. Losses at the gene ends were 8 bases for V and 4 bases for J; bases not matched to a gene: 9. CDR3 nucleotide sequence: TGTGCCAGCTTTGGACAGGGTTCATCCTATGGCTACACCTTC. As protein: CASFGQGSSYGYTF.

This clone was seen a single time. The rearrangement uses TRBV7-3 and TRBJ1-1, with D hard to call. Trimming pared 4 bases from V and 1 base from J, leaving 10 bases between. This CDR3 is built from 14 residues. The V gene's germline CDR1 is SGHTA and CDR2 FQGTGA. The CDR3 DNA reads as TGTGCCAGCAGCTCCTCAGGAACGAACACTGAAGCTTTCTTT. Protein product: CASSSSGTNTEAFF.

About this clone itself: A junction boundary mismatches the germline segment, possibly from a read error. CDR3 nucleotide sequence: TGTGCCAGCAGTACGGGACTAGCCCCGAACGATCAGTACTTC. This codes for CASSTGLAPNDQYF. The chain couples TRBV28 to TRBJ2-7; 9 nucleotides line up with TRBD2. The CDR3 loop spans 14 amino acids. Germline V gene data show CDR1 as MDHEN and CDR2 as SYDVKM.

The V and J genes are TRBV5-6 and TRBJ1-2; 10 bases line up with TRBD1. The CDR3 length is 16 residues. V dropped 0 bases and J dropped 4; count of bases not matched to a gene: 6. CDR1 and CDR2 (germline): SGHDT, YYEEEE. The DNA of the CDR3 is TGTGCCAGCAGCTTGGAAGGGACAGGGGCGGTCTATGGCTACACCTTC. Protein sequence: CASSLEGTGAVYGYTF.

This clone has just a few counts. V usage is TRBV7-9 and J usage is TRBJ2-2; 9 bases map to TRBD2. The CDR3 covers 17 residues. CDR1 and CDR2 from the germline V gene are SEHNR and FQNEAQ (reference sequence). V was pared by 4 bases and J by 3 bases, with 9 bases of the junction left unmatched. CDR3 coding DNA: TGTGCCAGCAGCTCCCCAGCGGGGGGAACCCACACCGGGGAGCTGTTTTTT. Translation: CASSSPAGGTHTGELFF.

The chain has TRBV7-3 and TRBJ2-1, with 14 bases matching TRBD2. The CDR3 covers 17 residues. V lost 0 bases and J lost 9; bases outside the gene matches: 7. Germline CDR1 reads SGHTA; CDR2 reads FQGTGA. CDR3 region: CASSLTTSGRAVGEQFF. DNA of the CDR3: TGTGCCAGCAGCTTAACGACTAGCGGGAGGGCCGTCGGTGAGCAGTTCTTC. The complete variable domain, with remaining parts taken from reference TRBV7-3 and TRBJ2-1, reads GAGVSQTPSNKVTEKGKYVELRCDPISGHTALYWYRQSLGQGPEFLIYFQGTGAADDSGLPNDRFFAVRPEGSVSTLKIQRTERGDSAVYLCASSLTTSGRAVGEQFFGPGTRLTVL.

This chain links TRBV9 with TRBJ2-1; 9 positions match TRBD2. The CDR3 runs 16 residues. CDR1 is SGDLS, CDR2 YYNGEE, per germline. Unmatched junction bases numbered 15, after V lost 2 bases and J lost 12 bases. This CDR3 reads CASSVSRGTSTMLQFF. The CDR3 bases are TGTGCCAGCAGCGTTAGTCGTGGGACTAGCACGATGTTGCAGTTCTTC.

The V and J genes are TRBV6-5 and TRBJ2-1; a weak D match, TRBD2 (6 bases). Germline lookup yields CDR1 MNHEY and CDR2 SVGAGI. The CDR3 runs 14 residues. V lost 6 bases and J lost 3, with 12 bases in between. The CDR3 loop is CASRRGGNYNEQFF. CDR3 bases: TGTGCCAGCAGGCGGGGCGGAAACTACAATGAGCAGTTCTTC.

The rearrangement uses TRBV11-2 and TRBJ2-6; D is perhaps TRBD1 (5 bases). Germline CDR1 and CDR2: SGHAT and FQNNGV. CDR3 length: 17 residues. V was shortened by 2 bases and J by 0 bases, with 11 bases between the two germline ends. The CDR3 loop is CASSLSGRASGANVLTF. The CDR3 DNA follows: TGTGCCAGCAGCTTAAGTGGCAGGGCCTCTGGGGCCAACGTCCTGACTTTC.

CDR3 DNA sequence: TGTGCCAGCAGCCTATGGGGACTAGCGTCTAATGAGCAGTTCTTC. Its translation: CASSLWGLASNEQFF. The chain employs TRBV9 and TRBJ2-1; 10 bases map to TRBD2. Germline V gene lookup returns CDR1 SGDLS and CDR2 YYNGEE. CDR3 length: 15 amino acids. J gave up 7 bases and V 4 bases, and 8 bases lay outside the gene matches.

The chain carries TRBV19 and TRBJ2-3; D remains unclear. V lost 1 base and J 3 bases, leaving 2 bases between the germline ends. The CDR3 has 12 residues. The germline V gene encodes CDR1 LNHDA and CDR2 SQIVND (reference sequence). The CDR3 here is CASSIATDTQYF. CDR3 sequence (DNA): TGTGCCAGTAGTATAGCAACAGATACGCAGTATTTT. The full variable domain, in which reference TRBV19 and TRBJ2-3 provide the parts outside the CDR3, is DGGITQSPKYLFRKEGQNVTLSCEQNLNHDAMYWYRQDPGQGLRLIYYSQIVNDFQKGDIAEGYSVSREKKESFPLTVTSAQKNPTAFYLCASSIATDTQYFGPGTRLTVL.

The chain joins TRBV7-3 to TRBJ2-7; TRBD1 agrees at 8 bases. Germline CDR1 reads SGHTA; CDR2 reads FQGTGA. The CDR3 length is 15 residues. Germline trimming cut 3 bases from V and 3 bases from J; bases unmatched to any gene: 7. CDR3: CASSFSGTGSYEQYF. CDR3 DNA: TGTGCCAGCAGCTTCTCCGGGACAGGCAGCTACGAGCAGTACTTC. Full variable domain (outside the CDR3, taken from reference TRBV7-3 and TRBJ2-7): GAGVSQTPSNKVTEKGKYVELRCDPISGHTALYWYRQSLGQGPEFLIYFQGTGAADDSGLPNDRFFAVRPEGSVSTLKIQRTERGDSAVYLCASSFSGTGSYEQYFGPGTRLTVT.